This passage covers 28 T cell receptor beta chains from one sample sequenced in a study of CD8+ T cells in alopecia areata. RNA extraction and reverse transcription yielded cDNA as sequencing template. Generated by immunoSEQ multiplex PCR, the TCRdb table keeps only in-frame clones and is missing some. The data show around 100,000 clones, approximately 42% seen once. Source material: CD4+ T cells sorted from blood. The receptors here all came from a human donor with alopecia areata.

The chain couples TRBV30 to TRBJ1-1; D not certain. The CDR3 covers 13 residues. Trimming took 4 bases from V and 5 from J, leaving 14 bases between them. Germline CDR1 reads GTSNPN; CDR2 reads SVGIG (reference sequence). The CDR3 DNA reads TGTGCCTGGACGGGCCCCCCGGGGACTGAAGCTTTCTTT. Amino acids: CAWTGPPGTEAFF.

V and J are TRBV7-9 and TRBJ2-5; maybe TRBD2 (7 bases). The CDR3 loop spans 15 amino acids. Deletions cut 5 bases from V and 5 bases from J, with 18 bases between. Germline V gene lookup returns CDR1 SEHNR and CDR2 FQNEAQ (reference sequence). CDR3 in DNA: TGTGCCAGCAGCGTCGCGGGGGCCCGACGGGAGACCCAGTACTTC. It specifies CASSVAGARRETQYF. The variable domain in full, with the rest retrieved from reference TRBV7-9 and TRBJ2-5, is DTGVSQNPRHKITKRGQNVTFRCDPISEHNRLYWYRQTLGQGPEFLTYFQNEAQLEKSRLLSDRFSAERPKGSFSTLEIQRTEQGDSAMYLCASSVAGARRETQYFGPGTRLLVL.

V gene TRBV27 combines with J gene TRBJ1-6; D may be TRBD1 (5 bases). Germline CDR1 and CDR2: MNHEY and SMNVEV (reference sequence). This CDR3 spans 14 amino acids. Trimming removed 6 bases at V and 10 bases at J, with 16 bases between. The CDR3 DNA follows: TGTGCCAGCAGCAGGGACGGCCTCCGATCACCCCTCCACTTT. It yields the protein CASSRDGLRSPLHF.

The CDR3 sequence is CASSSRSGTGRTEAFF. Written as DNA, the CDR3 is TGTGCCAGCAGCTCCCGTTCCGGGACAGGGAGGACTGAAGCTTTCTTT. This chain uses TRBV7-2 with TRBJ1-1, with TRBD1 matching over 9 bases. V lost 4 bases to trimming and J lost 5 bases; unmatched junction nucleotides: 11. The CDR3 runs 16 residues. Germline V gene lookup returns CDR1 SGHTA and CDR2 FQGNSA.

This chain connects TRBV9 to TRBJ2-1; the D is unclear. The CDR3 length is 15 residues. Between the trimmed V and J ends, which lost 0 bases and 3 bases, there was a span of 10 bases. Germline lookup yields CDR1 SGDLS and CDR2 YYNGEE. CDR3 in amino acids: CASSVDGVFYNEQFF. Written as DNA, the CDR3 is TGTGCCAGCAGCGTAGATGGGGTGTTCTACAATGAGCAGTTCTTC.

V gene TRBV5-1 combines with J gene TRBJ2-7, with D unresolved. The CDR3 is 15 amino acids. Trimming cost V 3 bases and J 3 bases, with 16 bases left between them. Per germline, CDR1 SGHRS and CDR2 YFSETQ. The CDR3 protein is CASSYGLTTGYEQYF. In DNA, the CDR3 is TGCGCCAGCAGCTACGGCCTCACCACGGGCTACGAGCAGTACTTC.

This clone has just a few counts. This rearrangement joins TRBV18 to TRBJ1-5; D is possibly TRBD1 (6 bases). CDR3 length: 13 amino acids. CDR1 and CDR2 (germline): KGHSH, LQKENI. The V end was cut by 2 bases, the J end by 7 bases, with 9 bases between. CDR3 amino acids: CASSPGDNQPQHF. CDR3 coding DNA: TGTGCCAGCTCACCAGGGGACAACCAGCCCCAGCATTTT.

This chain links TRBV27 with TRBJ2-1, with 10 bases fitting TRBD2. Germline trimming cut 6 bases from V and 7 bases from J; bases unmatched to any gene: 6. The CDR3 totals 14 residues. Germline V gene sequence: CDR1 MNHEY, CDR2 SMNVEV (reference sequence). CDR3 protein: CASRELAGTNEQFF. The CDR3, as DNA: TGTGCCAGCAGAGAACTAGCGGGGACAAATGAGCAGTTCTTC.

The chain carries TRBV28 and TRBJ1-5; 7 nucleotides match TRBD1. V lost 3 bases, J lost 3 bases, and 5 bases stayed unmatched. Germline lookup yields CDR1 MDHEN and CDR2 SYDVKM. This CDR3 spans 15 amino acids. The CDR3 bases are TGTGCCAGCAGTTTCCTGACAGGGTTCAATCAGCCCCAGCATTTT. It specifies CASSFLTGFNQPQHF.

Only a few counts were recorded for this clone. The J gene is TRBJ1-2, the V gene TRBV5-6, with a tentative D call TRBD1 (5 bases). Germline lookup yields CDR1 SGHDT and CDR2 YYEEEE. The CDR3 runs 15 residues. Between the trimmed V and J ends, which lost 4 bases and 4 bases, there was a span of 17 bases. In DNA form, the CDR3 reads TGTGCCAGCAGCCTCCGGGACCAACTACTCTATGGCTACACCTTC. Translated: CASSLRDQLLYGYTF.

V usage is TRBV2 and J usage is TRBJ2-7, with 10 nucleotides matching TRBD1. V trimming: 2 bases; J trimming: 6 bases; junction bases outside the gene matches: 10. Germline loops: CDR1 SNHLY, CDR2 FYNNEI. This CDR3 spans 16 amino acids. The CDR3: CASSEKTGGFMFEQYF. As DNA, the CDR3 is TGTGCCAGCAGTGAAAAGACAGGGGGCTTTATGTTCGAGCAGTACTTC.

This clone has only one observation. The V call is TRBV29-1, the J call TRBJ2-7; 7 bases are shared with TRBD2. The V gene end was trimmed by 4 bases and the J gene end by 6 bases; junction bases not matched to a gene: 6. Germline V gene sequence: CDR1 SQVTM, CDR2 ANQGSEA. The CDR3 loop spans 12 amino acids. DNA of the CDR3: TGCAGCGTTGGGGACGGCGGGGGCGAGCAGTACTTC. Residues: CSVGDGGGEQYF.

J is TRBJ2-7 and V is TRBV30, with 15 bases fitting TRBD2. The germline V gene has CDR1 GTSNPN and CDR2 SVGIG (reference sequence). V trimming: 4 bases; J trimming: 4 bases; junction bases outside the gene matches: 8. The CDR3 spans 16 residues. This CDR3 is CAWKGLAGGLRYEQYF. The CDR3 region has the DNA TGTGCCTGGAAGGGACTAGCGGGAGGTTTACGGTACGAGCAGTACTTC. The complete variable domain, with remaining parts taken from reference TRBV30 and TRBJ2-7, reads SQTIHQWPATLVQPVGSPLSLECTVEGTSNPNLYWYRQAAGRGLQLLFYSVGIGQISSEVPQNLSASRPQDRQFILSSKKLLLSDSGFYLCAWKGLAGGLRYEQYFGPGTRLTVT.

The gene calls are TRBV30 and TRBJ2-3; 9 bases are shared with TRBD2. This CDR3 spans 15 amino acids. Germline trimming cut 0 bases from V and 7 bases from J; bases unmatched to any gene: 8. Germline assignment: CDR1 GTSNPN and CDR2 SVGIG (reference sequence). The CDR3 DNA reads TGTGCCTGGAGTGTAGTTGCGGGAGGGTCTAATACGCAGTATTTT. It translates to CAWSVVAGGSNTQYF.

This clone showed up just a few times. This chain joins TRBV5-1 and TRBJ2-3, with TRBD1 matching 8 bases. CDR1 is SGHRS and CDR2 is YFSETQ in the germline V gene. The CDR3 runs 15 residues. Losses at the gene ends were 5 bases for V and 6 bases for J; bases not matched to a gene: 11. The CDR3, as DNA: TGCGCCAGCAGTCGGTCAGGGGGCGGCATTGATACGCAGTATTTT. Amino acids: CASSRSGGGIDTQYF.

This clone was seen a few times. The V and J genes are TRBV20-1 and TRBJ2-1; D uncertain. Trimming took 5 bases from V and 8 from J, leaving 10 bases between them. The CDR3 sequence is 11 residues long. Germline V gene sequence: CDR1 DFQATT, CDR2 SNEGSKA (reference sequence). CDR3 in DNA: TGCAGTGCTCGTAACTCGGATGAGCAGTTCTTC. Protein product: CSARNSDEQFF.

V gene TRBV29-1 combines with J gene TRBJ2-2; D not resolved. Germline CDR1 SQVTM, CDR2 ANQGSEA. V dropped 5 bases and J dropped 2 bases, with 9 bases sitting between them. This CDR3 region has 13 residues. Here the CDR3 reads CSVKTLNTGELFF. The CDR3 region has the DNA TGCAGCGTTAAGACGCTTAACACCGGGGAGCTGTTTTTT.

This rearrangement joins TRBV29-1 to TRBJ2-3; D might be TRBD2 (6 bases). Trimming took off 8 bases at V and 0 bases at J, with 18 bases between the two ends. This CDR3 spans 15 amino acids. The germline V gene encodes CDR1 SQVTM and CDR2 ANQGSEA. CDR3 nucleotide sequence: TGCAGCCTTGCCCGTGGCGGGACTAGCACAGATACGCAGTATTTT. Translated: CSLARGGTSTDTQYF.

The J gene is TRBJ2-5, the V gene TRBV30; D call uncertain. Germline V CDR1 and CDR2: GTSNPN, SVGIG (reference sequence). This CDR3 is built from 10 residues. Trimming left V 1 base short and J 5 bases short, with 2 bases between. The CDR3 sequence: CAWSEETQYF. The CDR3, as DNA: TGTGCCTGGAGTGAGGAGACCCAGTACTTC.

The chain links TRBV28 to TRBJ2-1; D perhaps matches TRBD2 (6 bases). With 5 bases removed from V and 13 bases from J, the gap between germline ends came to 21 bases. Germline V gene lookup returns CDR1 MDHEN and CDR2 SYDVKM. The CDR3 is 14 amino acids. The CDR3 DNA is TGTGCCAGCAGTAACCTCCACGGGGGTAGCAAACAGTTCTTC. Translated: CASSNLHGGSKQFF.

The rearrangement uses TRBV30 and TRBJ1-1; D not certain. CDR3 size: 11 residues. Per germline, CDR1 GTSNPN and CDR2 SVGIG (reference sequence). V dropped 2 bases and J dropped 7 bases, with 8 bases sitting between them. The CDR3 bases are TGTGCCTGGAGTCCCCGCCTTGAAGCTTTCTTT. Translating gives CAWSPRLEAFF.

In its sample, this clone was seen a few times. The chain is built from TRBV2 and TRBJ2-1; weak D call: TRBD1 (6 bases). The CDR3 contains 15 residues. Germline CDR1 and CDR2: SNHLY and FYNNEI. V lost 1 base, J lost 4 bases, and 11 bases lay in between. CDR3 residues: CASSEVDSLYNEQFF. CDR3 DNA: TGTGCCAGCAGTGAAGTGGACAGTCTTTACAATGAGCAGTTCTTC.

The V call is TRBV6-5, the J call TRBJ2-5, with a possible D match to TRBD1 (6 bases). This CDR3 has 16 amino acids. CDR1 and CDR2 (germline): MNHEY, SVGAGI. The V gene lost 0 bases and the J gene lost 0 bases, with 11 bases spanning the gap. The CDR3 spells CASSYSRWGHQETQYF. CDR3 sequence (DNA): TGTGCCAGCAGTTACTCGAGATGGGGGCACCAAGAGACCCAGTACTTC.

This clone was detected once. The rearrangement uses TRBV27 and TRBJ2-5, with 7 bases matching TRBD2. In germline, CDR1 is MNHEY, CDR2 SMNVEV (reference sequence). The CDR3 sequence is 15 residues long. With V trimmed by 5 bases and J by 2 bases, 8 bases remained unmatched. For the CDR3, the DNA is TGTGCCAGCAGTGGATCGGGACTAATACAAGAGACCCAGTACTTC. This gives the protein CASSGSGLIQETQYF.

This clone was recorded a few times. This chain connects TRBV6-6 to TRBJ2-7, with TRBD1 matching over 10 bases. Germline lookup yields CDR1 MNHNY and CDR2 SVGAGI (reference sequence). Trimming took 3 bases from V and 7 from J; bases not matched to a gene: 6. The CDR3 consists of 14 residues. The CDR3 region is CASSYPGQGREQYF. The CDR3 DNA follows: TGTGCCAGCAGTTATCCGGGACAGGGGAGAGAGCAGTACTTC.

This clone has just a few counts. V usage is TRBV5-1 and J usage is TRBJ2-7; a possible D gene is TRBD1 (6 bases). V lost 3 bases and J 1 base, leaving 11 bases between the germline ends. CDR1 and CDR2 from the germline V gene are SGHRS and YFSETQ. CDR3 length: 14 amino acids. The CDR3 here is CASSSGTTSYEQYF. The CDR3 DNA reads as TGCGCCAGCAGCTCGGGGACAACATCCTACGAGCAGTACTTC. The full variable domain, its missing parts supplied by reference TRBV5-1 and TRBJ2-7, is KAGVTQTPRYLIKTRGQQVTLSCSPISGHRSVSWYQQTPGQGLQFLFEYFSETQRNKGNFPGRFSGRQFSNSRSEMNVSTLELGDSALYLCASSSGTTSYEQYFGPGTRLTVT.

The genes are TRBV7-3 and TRBJ2-5, with D possibly TRBD2 on 5 matching bases. V lost 5 bases and J 2 bases, leaving 9 bases between the germline ends. The germline V gene has CDR1 SGHTA and CDR2 FQGTGA. The CDR3 covers 13 residues. The CDR3 coding sequence is TGTGCCAGCAGCGCACTAGGTCAAGAGACCCAGTACTTC. It codes for CASSALGQETQYF.

The table lists this clone with a few counts. The chain employs TRBV4-2 and TRBJ2-1, with D perhaps TRBD2 (6 bases). The CDR3 is 15 residues long. Per the germline V gene, CDR1 is LGHNA and CDR2 is YNFKEQ. V was shortened by 0 bases and J by 11 bases, with 17 bases between the two germline ends. The CDR3 DNA reads TGTGCCAGCAGCCAAGATCCTAGCGCCCCCAAGCAGCAGTTCTTC. It specifies CASSQDPSAPKQQFF.